Listed below are T cell receptor beta chains from one sample, sequenced in a study of blood T cell repertoires in COVID-19. Measured with immunoSEQ multiplex PCR; TCRdb has only the in-frame clones, and not every one. This sample has around 100,000 clones, with approximately 90% found just once. The material sequenced was peripheral blood. The receptors originated from a human donor with active COVID-19. The donor label of this sample is uncertain. Both conserved end residues are part of each CDR3. The D gene is left open where the match is weak. For some rows the clone size is stated as once, few or many, or as a class when expanded; others skip it.

>TRBJ2-5|TRBV19|-|TRBD2
TGTGCCAGTAGTATAATACTAGCGGCCGTTGGGGAGACCCAGTACTTC
CASSIILAAVGETQYF
>TRBJ2-5|TRBV7-6|-|TRBD2
TGTGCCAGCAGCTCTTCCGGGGGGAGACCCTTACACCAAGAGACCCAGTACTTC
CASSSSGGRPLHQETQYF
>TRBJ2-3|TRBV7-2|-|TRBD2
TGTGCCAGCAGCTTCCCTTTAGCGGGGAACACAGATACGCAGTATTTT
CASSFPLAGNTDTQYF
>TRBJ2-7|TRBV27|-|-
TGTGCCAGCAGACCGGACTTGACCTACGAGCAGTACTTC
CASRPDLTYEQYF
>TRBJ2-1|TRBV4-1|-|-
TGCGCCAGCAGCCAAGGGGCGTACAATGAGCAGTTCTTC
CASSQGAYNEQFF
>TRBJ2-7|TRBV6-5|-|TRBD2
TGTGCCAGCAGTAAACTAGCGAACGAGCAGTACTTC
CASSKLANEQYF
>TRBJ1-5|TRBV2|-|TRBD1
TGTGCCAGCAGGGCGGACAGGGAGGATCGGCCCCAGCATTTT
CASRADREDRPQHF
>TRBJ2-1|TRBV7-2|-|TRBD2
TGTGCCAGCAGCTTAGGTCGTAGCGGGGGGGCCTACAATGAGCAGTTCTTC
CASSLGRSGGAYNEQFF
>TRBJ1-1|TRBV4-1|-|TRBD1
TGCGCCAGCAGACACGCCGGGACAGGGATGAACACTGAAGCTTTCTTT
CASRHAGTGMNTEAFF
>TRBJ1-6|TRBV3-1/TRBV3-2|few|-
TGTGCCAGCAGCCAAGCTGAATTAAGCCTTTCAGGTTCACCCCTCCACTTT
CASSQAELSLSGSPLHF
>TRBJ1-1|TRBV4-2|-|-
TGTGCCAGCAGCCAAGTTGGAGGGCCCGGCACCACGGGGACTGAAGCTTTCTTT
CASSQVGGPGTTGTEAFF
>TRBJ1-2|TRBV6-5|-|TRBD1
TGTGCCAGCACCGACAGGGAGAGCTATGGCTACACCTTC
CASTDRESYGYTF
>TRBJ2-2|TRBV7-3|-|-
TGTGCCAGCAGCCTCAGGGCCGGGGAGCTGTTTTTT
CASSLRAGELFF
>TRBJ2-1|TRBV11-1|once|-
TGTGCCAGCAGCTCCCTGAGCCTATATGGTGAGCAGTTCTTC
CASSSLSLYGEQFF
>TRBJ2-1|TRBV7-9|-|TRBD1
TGTGCCAGCAGCTTCAGGGGGTCCTACAATGAGCAGTTCTTC
CASSFRGSYNEQFF
>TRBJ2-3|TRBV9|-|TRBD2
TGTGCCAGCAGCGTATGGGAGCGGGGGGCTTCCACTACGCAGTATTTT
CASSVWERGASTTQYF
>TRBJ1-5|TRBV19|-|-
TGTGCCAGTAGTACTAGACAGGGCAATCAGCCCCAGCATTTT
CASSTRQGNQPQHF
>TRBJ2-7|TRBV6-2/TRBV6-3|-|-
TGTGCCAGCAGTGACAAGTACGAGCAGTACTTC
CASSDKYEQYF
>TRBJ2-2|TRBV7-2|-|-
TGTGCCAGCAGCTTAGCACAGGGTGACACCGGGGAGCTGTTTTTT
CASSLAQGDTGELFF
>TRBJ2-3|TRBV7-9|-|-
TGTGCCAGCAGCACTAGTCGGATTAGCACAGATACGCAGTATTTT
CASSTSRISTDTQYF
>TRBJ2-1|TRBV5-4|-|TRBD2
TGTGCCAGCAGCGGGGGGGGGACCCGAAAGGGGAATGAGCAGTTCTTC
CASSGGGTRKGNEQFF
>TRBJ1-6|TRBV19|once|-
TGTGCCAGTAGTATCTTGTCCCGCCCAGGTTCACCCCTCCACTTT
CASSILSRPGSPLHF
>TRBJ1-2|TRBV9|-|TRBD1
TGTGCCAGCAGCGCCATGACGACAGGGACGTGGACTGGCTACACCTTC
CASSAMTTGTWTGYTF
>TRBJ2-1|TRBV15|-|TRBD1
TGTGCCACCAGCAGGGAACACACAGGGGGCGGATACAATGAGCAGTTCTTC
CATSREHTGGGYNEQFF
>TRBJ1-2|TRBV4-3|-|-
TGCGCCAGCAGCCCCCGAACGGGAGGGGAGCCTTATGGCTACACCTTC
CASSPRTGGEPYGYTF
>TRBJ2-5|TRBV6-5|-|-
TGTGCCAGCAGTCGGCAGGGGCTGGGAGAGACCCAGTACTTC
CASSRQGLGETQYF
>TRBJ1-3|TRBV2|-|-
TGTGCCAGCAGTGAAGCGGCAGGGATCTCTGGAAACACCATATATTTT
CASSEAAGISGNTIYF
>TRBJ2-5|TRBV24-1|-|TRBD1
TGTGCCACCAGTGATTTTGGGACAGGGCTTCTCAGAGAGACCCAGTACTTC
CATSDFGTGLLRETQYF
>TRBJ2-2|TRBV7-9|-|-
TGTGCCAGCAGCTCGCCGGCAGGGTACACCGGGGAGCTGTTTTTT
CASSSPAGYTGELFF
>TRBJ2-7|TRBV6-5|few|TRBD2
TGTGCCAGCAGTTTTAGCGGGGGGTTTGAGCAGTACTTC
CASSFSGGFEQYF
>TRBJ2-5|TRBV27|-|TRBD2
TGTGCCAGCAGTCCGGAGCGGGGGCTAGAGACCCAGTACTTC
CASSPERGLETQYF
>TRBJ2-3|TRBV6-5|-|-
TGTGCCAGCAGGCGAGGTAGCACAGATACGCAGTATTTT
CASRRGSTDTQYF
>TRBJ1-4|TRBV5-1|-|TRBD1
TGCGCCAGCAAGGACAGGGCGAAAGGGGAAAAACTGTTTTTT
CASKDRAKGEKLFF
>TRBJ2-1|TRBV9|-|-
TGTGCCAGCAGCGCCCGCCGGGCAGGGCTCTACAATGAGCAGTTCTTC
CASSARRAGLYNEQFF
>TRBJ1-5|TRBV7-9|-|-
TGTGCCAGCAGCTTAGTTGCGTCATACCAGCATTTT
CASSLVASYQHF
>TRBJ2-2|TRBV3-1/TRBV3-2|-|TRBD2
TGTGCCAGCAGCCATCGACTAGCGGGGTCCACCGGGGAGCTGTTTTTT
CASSHRLAGSTGELFF
>TRBJ2-1|TRBV10-3|once|-
TGTGCCATCAGTGAGTACAGGGTTGAGCAGTTCTTC
CAISEYRVEQFF
>TRBJ2-1|TRBV19|-|-
TGTGCCAGTAGTACCACTTCACAGTACAATGAGCAGTTCTTC
CASSTTSQYNEQFF
>TRBJ2-1|TRBV5-4|-|TRBD2
TGTGCCAGCAGCTACCAGGCTAGCGGGGGTTCATACAATGAGCAGTTCTTC
CASSYQASGGSYNEQFF
>TRBJ2-7|TRBV7-8|-|-
TGTGCCAGCAGCTTAGCATTTTATTACGAGCAGTACTTC
CASSLAFYYEQYF
>TRBJ2-7|TRBV2|-|TRBD1
TGTGCCAGCATCAGAGTCCCCGGGACAGGGGGCTACGAGCAGTACTTC
CASIRVPGTGGYEQYF
>TRBJ2-7|TRBV24-1|-|-
TGTGCCACCAGTGATCATTTTTACTCGGACAACCGCCTAAGAGAGCAGTACTTC
CATSDHFYSDNRLREQYF
>TRBJ2-7|TRBV7-2|-|-
TGTGCCAGCAGCTTAGTGGCAGGGAGGACCTACGAGCAGTACTTC
CASSLVAGRTYEQYF
>TRBJ1-5|TRBV28|once|TRBD1
TGTGCCAGCAGTTTAAGGGGGCAGGTCGTTTCGCCGCCCCAGCATTTT
CASSLRGQVVSPPQHF
>TRBJ2-3|TRBV27|-|-
TGTGCCAGCAGCAGGGGCCCAGATACGCAGTATTTT
CASSRGPDTQYF
>TRBJ2-7|TRBV4-1|-|-
TGCGCCAGCAGCCAGATTGAGGAGGGCTACGAGCAGTACTTC
CASSQIEEGYEQYF
>TRBJ2-1|TRBV3-1/TRBV3-2|-|TRBD2
TGTGCCAGCAGCCAAGAGAGAGCGGGGGTGAGCGATGAGCAGTTCTTC
CASSQERAGVSDEQFF
>TRBJ1-1|TRBV2|-|-
TGTGCCAGCTCTATCATGACAGGCCCGACCACTGAAGCTTTCTTT
CASSIMTGPTTEAFF
>TRBJ2-2|TRBV4-1|-|TRBD2
TGCGCCAGCAGCCCCCAAGGGCGGGGGACGAACACCGGGGAGCTGTTTTTT
CASSPQGRGTNTGELFF
>TRBJ2-3|TRBV5-6|once|-
TGTGCCAGCAGCCCGTTCTCGGCCGCGGGGACAGATACGCAGTATTTT
CASSPFSAAGTDTQYF
>TRBJ2-1|TRBV2|-|TRBD2
TGTGCCAGCAGTGACCTTCGACTAGCGGGGGGGCCTGAGGAGCAGTTCTTC
CASSDLRLAGGPEEQFF
>TRBJ1-6|TRBV19|-|-
TGTGCCAGTAGCCGGACACTGGACAATTCACCCCTCCACTTT
CASSRTLDNSPLHF
>TRBJ2-3|TRBV18|-|-
TGTGCCAGCTCACCACCCCCCTCCCCAGATACGCAGTATTTT
CASSPPPSPDTQYF
>TRBJ1-1|TRBV2|-|TRBD1
TGTGCCAGCATTCCGACAGGGCCGGGCACTGAAGCTTTCTTT
CASIPTGPGTEAFF
>TRBJ1-4|TRBV27|-|-
TGTGCCAGCAGTTCGAGTGCTAGGGAAAAACTGTTTTTT
CASSSSAREKLFF